This T cell receptor beta chain was captured in a study of cytomegalovirus exposure and HLA in healthy donors. PCR involved 60 Vbeta and 13 Jbeta primers. The repertoire was sequenced with immunoSEQ multiplex PCR; TCRdb's copy has only in-frame clones and lacks some. The data show roughly 150,000 clones, around 86% seen once. Germline V lookup: CDR1 MNHEY, CDR2 SVGAGI. V shed 5 bases and J shed 3 bases, with 16 bases lying between them. CDR3 length equals 15 residues. The origin of this receptor is a girl between 2 and 10 years old in good health and CMV-seropositive. The sequencing input was PBMCs. This chain connects TRBV6-5 to TRBJ1-2; perhaps TRBD1 as D (6 bases). CDR3 coding DNA: TGTGCCAGCAGTACTCCCGGCAGGGGAGACTATGGCTACACCTTC. Residues: CASSTPGRGDYGYTF.